This T cell receptor beta chain originates from a study of T cells in Graves' hyperthyroidism and ophthalmopathy. The TCR beta CDR3 regions underwent amplification using RNA transcripts as the source. Initially, a first-round RT-PCR of the TCR CDR3 employed the HTBI primer set. TCRdb called the multiplex PCR reads again in MiXCR, with one record for every CDR3 protein. The table lists around 760,000 distinct CDR3 sequences, around 40% of them singletons. The CDR3 is 14 residues long. CDR1 SQVTM and CDR2 ANQGSEA come from the germline V gene. Trimming took off 4 bases at V and 4 bases at J, with 16 bases between the two ends.

The rearrangement uses TRBV29-1 and TRBJ1-2; D not resolved. The sequenced sample consisted of blood. The sequence was obtained from a woman between 40 and 55 years old with Graves' hyperthyroidism. CDR3 nucleotide sequence: TGCAGCGTTGCCGGACCTGAGGGATTCTATGGCTACACCTTC. This encodes CSVAGPEGFYGYTF.